This paragraph reports one TCR beta chain. Germline V gives CDR1 GTSNPN, CDR2 SVGIG (reference sequence). The CDR3 contains 16 residues. The germline V and J ends were trimmed by 0 bases and 2 bases, with 14 bases remaining between them. These data come from a study of blood T cell repertoires in COVID-19. Assay: immunoSEQ multiplex PCR; the TCRdb copy retains only in-frame clones and omits some. The sample consists of approximately 150,000 clones, around 81% of them appearing once. The receptor comes from a man aged 35 to 55 who had recovered from COVID-19. V and J are TRBV30 and TRBJ1-5; the D is unclear. The sequenced material came from PBMCs or T cells enriched from blood (not recorded which). CDR3 DNA: TGTGCCTGGAGTGTACTTGGCGGCGGGGGCAATCAGCCCCAGCATTTT. As protein: CAWSVLGGGGNQPQHF.